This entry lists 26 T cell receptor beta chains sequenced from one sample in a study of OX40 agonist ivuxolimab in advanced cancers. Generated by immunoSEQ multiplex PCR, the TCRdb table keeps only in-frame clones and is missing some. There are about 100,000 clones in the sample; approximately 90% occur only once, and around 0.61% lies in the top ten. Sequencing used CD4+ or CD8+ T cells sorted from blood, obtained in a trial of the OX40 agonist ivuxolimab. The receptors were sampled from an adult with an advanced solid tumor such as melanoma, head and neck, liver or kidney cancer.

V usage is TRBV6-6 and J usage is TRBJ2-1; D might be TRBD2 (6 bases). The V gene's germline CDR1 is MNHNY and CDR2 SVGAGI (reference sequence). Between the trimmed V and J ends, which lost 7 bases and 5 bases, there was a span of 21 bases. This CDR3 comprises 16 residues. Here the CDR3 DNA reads TGTGCCAGCACCCCCCCGAGGGCTAGCGCCAACAATGAGCAGTTCTTC. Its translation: CASTPPRASANNEQFF.

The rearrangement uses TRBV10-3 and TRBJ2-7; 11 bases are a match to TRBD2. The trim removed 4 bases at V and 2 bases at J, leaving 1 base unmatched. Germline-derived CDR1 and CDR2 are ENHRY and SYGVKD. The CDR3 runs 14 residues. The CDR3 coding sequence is TGTGCCATCAGTGGTAGCGGGGGGGCCTACGAGCAGTACTTC. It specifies CAISGSGGAYEQYF.

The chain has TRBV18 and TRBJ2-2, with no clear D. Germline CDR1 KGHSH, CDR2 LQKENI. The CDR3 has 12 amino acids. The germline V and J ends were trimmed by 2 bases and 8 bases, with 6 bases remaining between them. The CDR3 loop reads CASSPSAGELFF. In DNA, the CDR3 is TGTGCCAGCTCACCATCCGCGGGGGAGCTGTTTTTT. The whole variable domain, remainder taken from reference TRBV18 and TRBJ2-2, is NAGVMQNPRHLVRRRGQEARLRCSPMKGHSHVYWYRQLPEEGLKFMVYLQKENIIDESGMPKERFSAEFPKEGPSILRIQQVVRGDSAAYFCASSPSAGELFFGEGSRLTVL.

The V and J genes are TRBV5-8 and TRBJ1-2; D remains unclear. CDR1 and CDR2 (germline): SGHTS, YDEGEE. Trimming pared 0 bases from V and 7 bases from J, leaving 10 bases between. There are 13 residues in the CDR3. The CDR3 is CASSLEAGSGYTF. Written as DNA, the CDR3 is TGTGCCAGCAGCTTGGAGGCAGGCAGTGGCTACACCTTC. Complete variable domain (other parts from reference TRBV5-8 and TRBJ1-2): EAGVTQSPTHLIKTRGQQATLRCSPISGHTSVYWYQQALGLGLQFLLWYDEGEERNRGNFPPRFSGRQFPNYSSELNVNALELEDSALYLCASSLEAGSGYTFGSGTRLTVV.

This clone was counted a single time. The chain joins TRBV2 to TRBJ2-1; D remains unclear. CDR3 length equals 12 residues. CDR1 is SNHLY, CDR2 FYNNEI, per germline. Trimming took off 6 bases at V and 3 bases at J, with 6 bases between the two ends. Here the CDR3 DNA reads TGTGCCAGCAGGGATTTCTACAATGAGCAGTTCTTC. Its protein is CASRDFYNEQFF.

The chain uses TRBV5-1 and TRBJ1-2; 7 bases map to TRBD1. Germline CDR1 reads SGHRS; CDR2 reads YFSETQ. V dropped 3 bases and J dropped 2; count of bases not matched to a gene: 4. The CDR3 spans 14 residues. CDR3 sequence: CASSWDRGNYGYTF. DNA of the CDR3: TGCGCCAGCAGCTGGGACAGAGGAAACTATGGCTACACCTTC. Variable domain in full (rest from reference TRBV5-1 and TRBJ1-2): KAGVTQTPRYLIKTRGQQVTLSCSPISGHRSVSWYQQTPGQGLQFLFEYFSETQRNKGNFPGRFSGRQFSNSRSEMNVSTLELGDSALYLCASSWDRGNYGYTFGSGTRLTVV.

The CDR3 loop is CASSIEAGGYTF. CDR3 coding DNA: TGTGCCAGTAGTATAGAGGCAGGAGGCTACACCTTC. This chain uses TRBV19 with TRBJ1-2; no reliable D call. The CDR3 is made up of 12 amino acids. The V end was cut by 0 bases, the J end by 8 bases, with 7 bases between. CDR1 LNHDA and CDR2 SQIVND come from the germline V gene (reference sequence).

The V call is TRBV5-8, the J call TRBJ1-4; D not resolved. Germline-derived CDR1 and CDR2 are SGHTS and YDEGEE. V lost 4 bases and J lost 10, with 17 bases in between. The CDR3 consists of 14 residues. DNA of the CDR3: TGTGCCAGCAGCCCGAGGCCCACTGGAGGAAAACTGTTTTTT. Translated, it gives CASSPRPTGGKLFF.

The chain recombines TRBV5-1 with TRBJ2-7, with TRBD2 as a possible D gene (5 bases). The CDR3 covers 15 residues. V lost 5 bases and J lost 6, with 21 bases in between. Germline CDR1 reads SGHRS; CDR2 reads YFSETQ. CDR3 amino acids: CASRGESGGPREQYF. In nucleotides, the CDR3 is TGCGCCAGCAGGGGAGAGTCGGGCGGGCCCCGCGAGCAGTACTTC. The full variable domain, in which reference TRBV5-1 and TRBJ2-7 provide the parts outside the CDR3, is KAGVTQTPRYLIKTRGQQVTLSCSPISGHRSVSWYQQTPGQGLQFLFEYFSETQRNKGNFPGRFSGRQFSNSRSEMNVSTLELGDSALYLCASRGESGGPREQYFGPGTRLTVT.

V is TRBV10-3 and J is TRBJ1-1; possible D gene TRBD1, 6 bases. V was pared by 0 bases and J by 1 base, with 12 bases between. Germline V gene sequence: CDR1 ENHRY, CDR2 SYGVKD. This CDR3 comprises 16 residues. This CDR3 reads CAISESTGLRNTEAFF. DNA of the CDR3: TGTGCCATCAGTGAGTCGACAGGATTACGGAACACTGAAGCTTTCTTT.

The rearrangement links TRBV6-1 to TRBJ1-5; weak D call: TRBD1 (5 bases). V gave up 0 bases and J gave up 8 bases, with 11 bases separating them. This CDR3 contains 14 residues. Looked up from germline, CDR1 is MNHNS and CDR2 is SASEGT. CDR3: CASSEAGTQKPQHF. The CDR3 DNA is TGTGCCAGCAGTGAAGCAGGGACCCAGAAGCCCCAGCATTTT.

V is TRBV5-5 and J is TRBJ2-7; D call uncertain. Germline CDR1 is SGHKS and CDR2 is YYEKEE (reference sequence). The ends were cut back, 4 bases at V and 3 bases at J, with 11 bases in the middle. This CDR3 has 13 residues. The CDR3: CASSPPLGYEQYF. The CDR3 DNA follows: TGTGCCAGCAGCCCCCCTCTGGGCTACGAGCAGTACTTC. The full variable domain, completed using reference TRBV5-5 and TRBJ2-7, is DAGVTQSPTHLIKTRGQQVTLRCSPISGHKSVSWYQQVLGQGPQFIFQYYEKEERGRGNFPDRFSARQFPNYSSELNVNALLLGDSALYLCASSPPLGYEQYFGPGTRLTVT.

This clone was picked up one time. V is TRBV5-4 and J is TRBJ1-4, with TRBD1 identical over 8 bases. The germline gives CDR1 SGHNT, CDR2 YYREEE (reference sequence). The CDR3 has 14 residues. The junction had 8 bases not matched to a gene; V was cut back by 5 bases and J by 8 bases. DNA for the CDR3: TGTGCCAGCAGGCGACAGGGGCAGGGGGAAAAACTGTTTTTT. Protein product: CASRRQGQGEKLFF. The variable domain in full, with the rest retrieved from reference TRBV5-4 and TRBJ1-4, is ETGVTQSPTHLIKTRGQQVTLRCSSQSGHNTVSWYQQALGQGPQFIFQYYREEENGRGNFPPRFSGLQFPNYSSELNVNALELDDSALYLCASRRQGQGEKLFFGSGTQLSVL.

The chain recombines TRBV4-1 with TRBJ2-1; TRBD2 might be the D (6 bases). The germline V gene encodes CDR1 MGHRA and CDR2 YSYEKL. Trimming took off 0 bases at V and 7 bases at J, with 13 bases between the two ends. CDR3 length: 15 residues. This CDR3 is CASSQEGVRENEQFF. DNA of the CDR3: TGCGCCAGCAGCCAAGAAGGCGTTCGGGAGAATGAGCAGTTCTTC.

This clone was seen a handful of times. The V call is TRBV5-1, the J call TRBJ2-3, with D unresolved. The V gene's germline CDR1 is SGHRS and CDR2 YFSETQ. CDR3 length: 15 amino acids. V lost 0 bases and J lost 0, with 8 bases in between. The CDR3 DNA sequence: TGCGCCAGCAGCTTGGGTCTGTCTAGCACAGATACGCAGTATTTT. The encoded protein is CASSLGLSSTDTQYF.

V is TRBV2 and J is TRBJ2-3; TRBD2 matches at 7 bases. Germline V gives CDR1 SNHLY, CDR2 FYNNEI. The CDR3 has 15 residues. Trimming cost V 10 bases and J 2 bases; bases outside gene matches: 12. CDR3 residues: CATRWEGQPTDTQYF. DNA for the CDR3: TGTGCCACGCGGTGGGAGGGCCAGCCCACAGATACGCAGTATTTT.

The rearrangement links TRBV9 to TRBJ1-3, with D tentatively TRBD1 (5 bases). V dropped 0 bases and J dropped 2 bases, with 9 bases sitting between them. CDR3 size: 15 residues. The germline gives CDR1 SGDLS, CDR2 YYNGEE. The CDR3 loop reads CASSVAPGTGNTIYF. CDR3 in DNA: TGTGCCAGCAGCGTAGCCCCAGGGACTGGAAACACCATATATTTT.

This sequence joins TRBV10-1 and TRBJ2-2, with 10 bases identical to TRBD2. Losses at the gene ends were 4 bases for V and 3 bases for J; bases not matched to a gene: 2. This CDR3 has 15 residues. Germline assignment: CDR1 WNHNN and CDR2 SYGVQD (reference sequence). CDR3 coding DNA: TGCGCCAGCAGTGGCCTAGCGGGGGACACCGGGGAGCTGTTTTTT. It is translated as CASSGLAGDTGELFF.

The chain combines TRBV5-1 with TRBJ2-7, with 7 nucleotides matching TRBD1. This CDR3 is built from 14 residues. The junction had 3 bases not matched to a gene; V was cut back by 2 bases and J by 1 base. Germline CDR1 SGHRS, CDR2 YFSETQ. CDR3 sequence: CASSFPTGSYEQYF. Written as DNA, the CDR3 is TGCGCCAGCAGCTTCCCGACAGGGTCCTACGAGCAGTACTTC.

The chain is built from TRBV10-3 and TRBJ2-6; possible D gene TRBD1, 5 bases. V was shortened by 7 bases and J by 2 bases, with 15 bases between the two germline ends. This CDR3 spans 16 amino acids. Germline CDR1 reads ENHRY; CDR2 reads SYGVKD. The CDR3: CAINQGSLAGANVLTF. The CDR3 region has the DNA TGTGCCATCAACCAGGGAAGTCTTGCTGGGGCCAACGTCCTGACTTTC.

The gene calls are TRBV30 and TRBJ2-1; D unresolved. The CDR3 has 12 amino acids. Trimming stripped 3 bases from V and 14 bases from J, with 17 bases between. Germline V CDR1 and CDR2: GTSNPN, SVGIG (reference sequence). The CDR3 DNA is TGTGCCTGGAGAGGTTTCGGTTCCAAGGAGTTCTTC. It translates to CAWRGFGSKEFF.

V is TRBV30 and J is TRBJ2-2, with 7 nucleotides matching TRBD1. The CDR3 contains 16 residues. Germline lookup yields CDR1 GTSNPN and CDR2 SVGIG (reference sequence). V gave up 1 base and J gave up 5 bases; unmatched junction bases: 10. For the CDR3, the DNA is TGTGCCTGGAGTGCCGAGACAGGGTTTTTGACCGGGGAGCTGTTTTTT. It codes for CAWSAETGFLTGELFF. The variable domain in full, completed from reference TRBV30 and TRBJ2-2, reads SQTIHQWPATLVQPVGSPLSLECTVEGTSNPNLYWYRQAAGRGLQLLFYSVGIGQISSEVPQNLSASRPQDRQFILSSKKLLLSDSGFYLCAWSAETGFLTGELFFGEGSRLTVL.

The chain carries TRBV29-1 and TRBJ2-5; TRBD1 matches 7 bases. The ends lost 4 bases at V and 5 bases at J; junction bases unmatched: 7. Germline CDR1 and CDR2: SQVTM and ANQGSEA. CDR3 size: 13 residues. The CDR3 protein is CSVGQGIRETQYF. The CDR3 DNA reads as TGCAGCGTTGGACAGGGAATAAGGGAGACCCAGTACTTC.

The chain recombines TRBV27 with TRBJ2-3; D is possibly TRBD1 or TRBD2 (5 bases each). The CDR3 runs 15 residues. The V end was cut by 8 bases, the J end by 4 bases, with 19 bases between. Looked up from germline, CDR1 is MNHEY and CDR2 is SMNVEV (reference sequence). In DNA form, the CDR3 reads TGTGCCAGCCTTCCCGGGGCAGGGAACGCAGATACGCAGTATTTT. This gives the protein CASLPGAGNADTQYF.

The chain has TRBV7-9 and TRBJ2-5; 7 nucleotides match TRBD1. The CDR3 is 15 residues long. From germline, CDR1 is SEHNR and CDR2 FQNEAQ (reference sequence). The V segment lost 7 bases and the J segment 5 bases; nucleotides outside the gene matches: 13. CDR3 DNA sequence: TGTGCCAGCAACCCCCCCAGACAGGGATTGGAGACCCAGTACTTC. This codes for CASNPPRQGLETQYF.

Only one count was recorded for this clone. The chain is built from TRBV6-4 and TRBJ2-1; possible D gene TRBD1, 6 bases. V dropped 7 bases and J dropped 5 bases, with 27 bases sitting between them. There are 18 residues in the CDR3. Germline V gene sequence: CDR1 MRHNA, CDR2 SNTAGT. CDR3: CASILFRYRDGVDNEQFF. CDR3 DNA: TGTGCCAGCATCCTTTTTCGATACAGGGACGGGGTTGACAATGAGCAGTTCTTC.